This T cell receptor (beta chain) is from a study of STAT5B mutations in CD4+ large granular lymphocyte leukemia. Germline V CDR1 and CDR2: SGDLS, YYNGEE. This CDR3 contains 16 residues. The V end lost 3 bases, the J end lost 3 bases, and 18 bases lay between the germline ends. As originally analysed: Productive clonotypes were detectable down to 2.59 x 10-5 frequency. Repertoires were generated with immunoSEQ multiplex PCR, while TCRdb's copy carries only in-frame clones and drops some. V, J and clone size were drawn from that table, and D and trimming were deduced from the DNA. Counted here are about 34,000 clones, approximately 88% occurring once; the ten biggest clones make up roughly 0.95%. Note on this clone: The antigen remains unidentified.

Study-wide findings and caveats: Main leukemic clonotypes were patient-specific, but roughly 23% appeared at low frequency elsewhere. TRBV06-family usage was enriched in top patient clones (8/27) versus controls (2/35). Without HLA matching, higher CD4+ than CD8+ T-LGLL clonality could reflect small sample size.

The sequenced sample consisted of CD4+ T cells from blood buffy coats. This sequence was found in a human donor in good health. The rearrangement joins TRBV9 to TRBJ1-1; D not resolved. CDR3 bases: TGTGCCAGCAGCGCAGACCCAGGATATAGTGACACTGAAGCTTTCTTT. Its translation is CASSADPGYSDTEAFF.